This T cell receptor (beta chain) stems from a study of early T cells in non-severe SARS-CoV-2 infection. Study findings and constraints: There was a bias toward anti-spike CD8 responses in VDJdb matching, which missed private and CD4 specificities.

TCRdb processed the 5' RACE reads anew with MiXCR; each CDR3 protein has one entry. This sample has 55,000 to 70,000 distinct CDR3 sequences, with roughly a tenth found just once. This clonotype occurred a few times. What it binds is not known. The CDR3 has 13 amino acids. Per germline, CDR1 SGHRS and CDR2 YFSETQ. Trimming took 1 base from V and 5 from J, leaving 9 bases between them. The clonotype was recovered from an adult who was a healthcare worker with PCR-confirmed SARS-CoV-2 infection or an uninfected control (not recorded which). The material sequenced was whole blood. This chain joins TRBV5-1 and TRBJ1-1; a weak D match, TRBD1 (5 bases). Written as DNA, the CDR3 is TGCGCCAGCAGCTTGTGGGGGAGAACTGAAGCTTTCTTT. Translation gives CASSLWGRTEAFF. Looking up the rest from reference TRBV5-1 and TRBJ1-1 gives the full variable domain: KAGVTQTPRYLIKTRGQQVTLSCSPISGHRSVSWYQQTPGQGLQFLFEYFSETQRNKGNFPGRFSGRQFSNSRSEMNVSTLELGDSALYLCASSLWGRTEAFFGQGTRLTVV.